This T cell receptor beta chain was found in a study of shared clonotypes between healthy human individuals. As for the study in general: Sampling drew on donors who were a couple of women and three men aged 18 to 49. Study results and limitations: There were few donors, and this limited the genetic and exposure-history diversity represented. Clonotype sharing levels among donors were expected to vary with sequencing depth. Some clonotypes were shared by all four sorted-subset donors, while others were not shared. The non-shared ones had lower generation probabilities than the shared ones.

The ends lost 6 bases at V and 7 bases at J; junction bases unmatched: 8. The CDR3 sequence is 12 residues long. Per germline, CDR1 GTSNPN and CDR2 SVGIG (reference sequence). In regard to this clone: Its specificity is not known.

The table came from immunoSEQ multiplex PCR; TCRdb's copy has only in-frame clones and leaves some out. The table records about 1.1 million clones, 75% to 85% of them present only once. Sequenced: memory CD4+ T cells from PBMCs. Subset indicated: CD45RA-negative fraction. The chain links TRBV30 to TRBJ2-7, with 8 bases that match TRBD2. The sequence came from a man in his late teens or twenties in good health. Some clones in this sample may be carry-over from other donors' samples. The CDR3 DNA reads as TGTGCCTGTACCCCTACGGGGGGGGAGCAGTACTTC. It yields the protein CACTPTGGEQYF.